The 7 T cell receptor beta chains listed next were all sequenced from one sample in a study of blood T cell repertoires in COVID-19. The table came from immunoSEQ multiplex PCR; TCRdb's copy has only in-frame clones and leaves some out. The sample has 120,000 or so clones; roughly 80% are singletons. The sequenced sample consisted of peripheral blood. The receptors derive from a human donor in a cohort sampled during active COVID-19.

The V call is TRBV7-6, the J call TRBJ1-3; D ambiguous. This CDR3 spans 14 amino acids. Germline assignment: CDR1 SGHVS and CDR2 FNYEAQ. Trimming took 5 bases from V and 0 from J, leaving 8 bases between them. This CDR3 reads CASSGGNSGNTIYF. In DNA form, the CDR3 reads TGTGCCAGCAGCGGAGGAAACTCTGGAAACACCATATATTTT.

There are a few counts of this clone. This sequence joins TRBV21-1 and TRBJ2-5; the table's D call of TRBD2 was not tested on the DNA. TRBV21-1 is deemed a pseudogene. This CDR3 is built from 16 residues. CDR3: CASSKDGSKWKETQYF. DNA of the CDR3: TGTGCCAGCAGCAAAGATGGTAGCAAATGGAAGGAGACCCAGTACTTC.

This clone came up once. The V and J genes are TRBV11-2 and TRBJ2-5, with a tentative D call TRBD2 (6 bases). The length of the CDR3 is 14 residues. Per the germline V gene, CDR1 is SGHAT and CDR2 is FQNNGV. V lost 5 bases to trimming and J lost 6 bases, with 16 bases between them. CDR3 nucleotide sequence: TGTGCCAGCAGCCCTCCACTTGCGGGGAAGACCCAGTACTTC. Translation gives CASSPPLAGKTQYF. The complete variable domain, with remaining parts taken from reference TRBV11-2 and TRBJ2-5, reads EAGVAQSPRYKIIEKRQSVAFWCNPISGHATLYWYQQILGQGPKLLIQFQNNGVVDDSQLPKDRFSAERLKGVDSTLKIQPAKLEDSAVYLCASSPPLAGKTQYFGPGTRLLVL.

The rearrangement links TRBV5-1 to TRBJ2-4; TRBD1 matches at 11 bases. Germline V CDR1 and CDR2: SGHRS, YFSETQ. This CDR3 has 14 amino acids. The junction had 3 bases not matched to a gene; V was cut back by 4 bases and J by 6 bases. The CDR3 loop is CASSPGTGGNIQYF. DNA for the CDR3: TGCGCCAGCAGCCCCGGGACAGGGGGAAACATTCAGTACTTC. Variable domain in full (rest from reference TRBV5-1 and TRBJ2-4): KAGVTQTPRYLIKTRGQQVTLSCSPISGHRSVSWYQQTPGQGLQFLFEYFSETQRNKGNFPGRFSGRQFSNSRSEMNVSTLELGDSALYLCASSPGTGGNIQYFGAGTRLSVL.

The CDR3, as DNA: TGTGCCAGCAGCCCGCGAGGGTTCACCGGGGAGCTGTTTTTT. Protein sequence: CASSPRGFTGELFF. The rearrangement joins TRBV7-9 to TRBJ2-2, with D possibly TRBD2 on 5 matching bases. The V gene's germline CDR1 is SEHNR and CDR2 FQNEAQ (reference sequence). V was clipped by 5 bases and J by 4 bases, with 11 bases between them. This CDR3 comprises 14 residues.

The chain couples TRBV3-1 (or the pseudogene TRBV3-2) to TRBJ2-3; 14 nucleotides line up with TRBD2. This CDR3 is built from 19 residues. With V trimmed by 3 bases and J by 0 bases, 8 bases remained unmatched. Germline V gives CDR1 LGHDT, CDR2 YNNKEL (reference sequence). CDR3 residues: CASSQLWTSGRRSTDTQYF. As DNA, the CDR3 is TGTGCCAGCAGCCAGCTGTGGACTAGCGGGAGGCGGAGCACAGATACGCAGTATTTT.

The chain is built from TRBV7-9 and TRBJ1-1; TRBD1 matches 8 bases. This CDR3 has 14 amino acids. V gave up 2 bases and J gave up 5 bases; unmatched junction bases: 4. Germline loops: CDR1 SEHNR, CDR2 FQNEAQ (reference sequence). The DNA of the CDR3 is TGTGCCAGCAGCTTACAGGGGGCGCAGACTGAAGCTTTCTTT. This gives the protein CASSLQGAQTEAFF.